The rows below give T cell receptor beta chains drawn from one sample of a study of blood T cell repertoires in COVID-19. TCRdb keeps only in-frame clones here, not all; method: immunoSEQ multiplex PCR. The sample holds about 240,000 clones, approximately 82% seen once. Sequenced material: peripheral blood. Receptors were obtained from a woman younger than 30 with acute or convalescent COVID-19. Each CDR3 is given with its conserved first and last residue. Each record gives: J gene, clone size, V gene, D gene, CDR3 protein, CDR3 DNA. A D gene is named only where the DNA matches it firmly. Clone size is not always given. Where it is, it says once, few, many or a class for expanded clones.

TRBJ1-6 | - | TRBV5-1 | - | CASSLGGGSYNSPLHF | TGCGCCAGCAGCTTGGGTGGAGGCTCCTATAATTCACCCCTCCACTTT
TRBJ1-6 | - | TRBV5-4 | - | CASSQDKSSYNSPLHF | TGTGCCAGCAGCCAGGACAAGAGCTCCTATAATTCACCCCTCCACTTT
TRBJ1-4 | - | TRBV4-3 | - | CASSQAGTNEKLFF | TGCGCCAGCAGCCAAGCGGGAACTAATGAAAAACTGTTTTTT
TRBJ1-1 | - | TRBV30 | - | CAWSVRALQGLTEAFF | TGTGCCTGGAGTGTAAGGGCCCTACAGGGTCTCACTGAAGCTTTCTTT
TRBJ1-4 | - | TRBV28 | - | CATIQGANEKLFF | TGTGCCACCATACAGGGTGCTAATGAAAAACTGTTTTTT
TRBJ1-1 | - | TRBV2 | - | CASNPEGRGTEAFF | TGTGCCAGCAATCCGGAAGGGCGCGGGACTGAAGCTTTCTTT
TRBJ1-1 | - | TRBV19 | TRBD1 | CASRTGKNTEAFF | TGTGCCAGCAGGACAGGAAAGAACACTGAAGCTTTCTTT
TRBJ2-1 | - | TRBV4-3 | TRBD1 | CASSQMPGQGYNEQFF | TGCGCCAGCAGCCAAATGCCGGGACAGGGATACAATGAGCAGTTCTTC
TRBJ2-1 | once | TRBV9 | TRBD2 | CASSVVGTSIGNEQFF | TGTGCCAGCAGCGTAGTAGGGACTAGTATCGGCAATGAGCAGTTCTTC
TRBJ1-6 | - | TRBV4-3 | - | CASSQDLPLGLINSPLHF | TGCGCCAGCAGCCAAGATCTGCCTCTAGGCCTAATTAATTCACCCCTCCACTTT
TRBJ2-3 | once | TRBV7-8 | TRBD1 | CASSAGQGQSDTQYF | TGTGCCAGCAGCGCTGGACAGGGGCAATCAGATACGCAGTATTTT
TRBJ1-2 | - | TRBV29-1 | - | CSVLSGGYWDGYTF | TGCAGCGTTCTTTCCGGGGGGTACTGGGATGGCTACACCTTC
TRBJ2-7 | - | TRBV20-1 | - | CSASLPGGSYEQYF | TGCAGTGCTAGTTTACCCGGAGGCTCCTACGAGCAGTACTTC
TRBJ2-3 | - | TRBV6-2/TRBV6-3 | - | CASSHSGRQDTQYF | TGTGCCAGCAGTCATAGCGGTCGGCAAGATACGCAGTATTTT
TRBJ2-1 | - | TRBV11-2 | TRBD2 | CASSLEPPGLAALNEQFF | TGTGCCAGCAGCTTAGAACCCCCGGGACTAGCGGCTTTGAATGAGCAGTTCTTC
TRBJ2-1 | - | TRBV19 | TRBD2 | CASTGLAGVRNEQFF | TGTGCCAGTACCGGACTAGCGGGAGTGAGGAATGAGCAGTTCTTC
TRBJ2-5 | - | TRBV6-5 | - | CASRLDRHQETQYF | TGTGCCAGCAGGCTGGACAGACATCAAGAGACCCAGTACTTC
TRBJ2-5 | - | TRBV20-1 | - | CSALDTATQYF | TGCAGTGCACTTGACACGGCGACCCAGTACTTC
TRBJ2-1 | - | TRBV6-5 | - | CASSYSGASDNEQFF | TGTGCCAGCAGTTACTCAGGGGCTTCGGACAATGAGCAGTTCTTC
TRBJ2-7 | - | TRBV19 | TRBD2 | CASSMGLAVYYEQYF | TGTGCCAGTAGTATGGGACTAGCGGTCTATTACGAGCAGTACTTC
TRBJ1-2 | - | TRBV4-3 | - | CASSQVPAGNYYGYTF | TGCGCCAGCAGCCAAGTCCCGGCAGGCAACTACTATGGCTACACCTTC
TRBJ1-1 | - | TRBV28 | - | CASSHYLNTEAFF | TGTGCCAGCAGTCACTACTTAAACACTGAAGCTTTCTTT
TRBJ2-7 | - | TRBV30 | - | CAWRGRGRNEQYF | TGTGCCTGGAGGGGCAGGGGTAGGAACGAGCAGTACTTC
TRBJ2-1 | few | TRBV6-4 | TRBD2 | CASSDSVTGGREQFF | TGTGCCAGCAGTGACTCAGTGACGGGAGGACGAGAGCAGTTCTTC
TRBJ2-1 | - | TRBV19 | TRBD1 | CASSLTGSSYNEQFF | TGTGCCAGTAGTTTGACAGGGAGCTCCTACAATGAGCAGTTCTTC
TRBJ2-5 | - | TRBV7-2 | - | CASSVQTQGETQYF | TGTGCCAGCAGCGTTCAGACACAAGGCGAGACCCAGTACTTC
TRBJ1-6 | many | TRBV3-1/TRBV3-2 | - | CASSQRGLRGSPLHF | TGTGCCAGCAGCCAGCGAGGCCTTAGAGGTTCACCCCTCCACTTT
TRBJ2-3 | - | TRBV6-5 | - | CASSPGGKGTDTQYF | TGTGCCAGCAGTCCCGGAGGGAAGGGCACAGATACGCAGTATTTT
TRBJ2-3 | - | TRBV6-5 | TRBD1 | CASMAGGATDTQYF | TGTGCCAGCATGGCAGGGGGCGCGACAGATACGCAGTATTTT
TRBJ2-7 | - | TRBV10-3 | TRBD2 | CAISGLADSYEQYF | TGTGCCATCAGTGGACTAGCGGACTCCTACGAGCAGTACTTC
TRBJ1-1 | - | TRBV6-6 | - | CASSDARELNTEAFF | TGTGCCAGCAGTGACGCCAGGGAATTGAACACTGAAGCTTTCTTT
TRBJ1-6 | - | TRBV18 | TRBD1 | CASSQTGDNSPLHF | TGTGCCAGCTCACAGACAGGGGATAATTCACCCCTCCACTTT
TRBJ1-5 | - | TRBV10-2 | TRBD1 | CASSDVQGDQPQHF | TGCGCCAGCAGTGATGTTCAGGGGGATCAGCCCCAGCATTTT
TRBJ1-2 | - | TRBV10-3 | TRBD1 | CAISGRDRGLNNYGYTF | TGTGCCATCAGTGGCCGGGACAGGGGGCTGAATAACTATGGCTACACCTTC
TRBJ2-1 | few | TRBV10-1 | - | CASSEASAAGDEQFF | TGCGCCAGCAGTGAGGCGAGCGCGGCGGGTGACGAGCAGTTCTTC
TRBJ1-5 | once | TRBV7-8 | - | CASSLAAADRGQPQHF | TGTGCCAGCAGCTTAGCGGCGGCAGATCGGGGTCAGCCCCAGCATTTT
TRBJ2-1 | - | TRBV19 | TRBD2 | CASSIGLAGGDDYNEQFF | TGTGCCAGTAGTATTGGGCTAGCGGGGGGAGACGACTACAATGAGCAGTTCTTC
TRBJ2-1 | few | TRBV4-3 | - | CASSPRLDFGGREQFF | TGCGCCAGCAGCCCCCGGTTAGACTTCGGGGGGCGTGAGCAGTTCTTC
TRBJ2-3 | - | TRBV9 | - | CASSVRTNTDTQYF | TGTGCCAGCAGCGTTAGGACTAACACAGATACGCAGTATTTT
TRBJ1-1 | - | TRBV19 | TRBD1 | CASSMDRGVGTEAFF | TGTGCCAGTAGTATGGACAGGGGTGTCGGAACTGAAGCTTTCTTT
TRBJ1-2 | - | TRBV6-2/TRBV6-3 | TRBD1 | CASSESLRKGQNYGYTF | TGTGCCAGCAGCGAATCTCTCCGAAAGGGACAGAACTATGGCTACACCTTC